This T cell receptor beta chain was recorded in a study of blood T cell repertoires in COVID-19. Overall study: Whether acute or convalescent, the COVID-19 samples came from the United States, Italy and Spain.

Original methodology: Amplified reference gene primers provided the basis for estimating nucleated cell counts. TCRdb's copy holds only in-frame clones and misses some; the assay was immunoSEQ multiplex PCR. D and trimming were read from the DNA, whereas the V and J calls and clone size are those reported in that table. The sample includes 100,000 or so clones, approximately 72% of them seen just once. V lost 4 bases to trimming and J lost 0 bases, with 10 bases between them. The germline V gene has CDR1 SGHRS and CDR2 YFSETQ. The length of the CDR3 is 14 residues. The TCR comes from a woman aged 70-85 years with acute or convalescent COVID-19. V is TRBV5-1 and J is TRBJ1-2; D not resolved. The sample consisted of peripheral blood. This chain's CDR3 is CASSPAPANYGYTF. DNA of the CDR3: TGCGCCAGCAGCCCCGCCCCAGCTAACTATGGCTACACCTTC.